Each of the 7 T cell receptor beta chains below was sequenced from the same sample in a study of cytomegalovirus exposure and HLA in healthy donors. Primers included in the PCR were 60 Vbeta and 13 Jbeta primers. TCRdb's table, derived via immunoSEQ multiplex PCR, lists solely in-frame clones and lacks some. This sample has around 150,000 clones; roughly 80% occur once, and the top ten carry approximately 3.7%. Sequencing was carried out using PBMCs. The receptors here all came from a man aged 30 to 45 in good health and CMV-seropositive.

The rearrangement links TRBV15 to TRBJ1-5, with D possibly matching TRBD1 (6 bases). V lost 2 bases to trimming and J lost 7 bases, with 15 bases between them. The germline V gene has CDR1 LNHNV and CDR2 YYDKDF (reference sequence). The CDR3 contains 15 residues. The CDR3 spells CATSRTTGLGQPQHF. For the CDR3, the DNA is TGTGCCACCAGCAGAACAACAGGGTTAGGGCAGCCCCAGCATTTT.

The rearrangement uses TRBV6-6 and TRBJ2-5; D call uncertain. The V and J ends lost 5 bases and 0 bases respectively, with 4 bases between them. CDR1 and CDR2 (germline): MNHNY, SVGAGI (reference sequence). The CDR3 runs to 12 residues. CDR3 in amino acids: CASSPDQETQYF. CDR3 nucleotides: TGTGCCAGCAGTCCGGACCAAGAGACCCAGTACTTC.

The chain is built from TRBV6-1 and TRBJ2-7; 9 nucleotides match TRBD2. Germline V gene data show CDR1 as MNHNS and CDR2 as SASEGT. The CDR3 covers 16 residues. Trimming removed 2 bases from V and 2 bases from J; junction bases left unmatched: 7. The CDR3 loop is CASSELASGVAYEQYF. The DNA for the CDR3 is TGTGCCAGCAGTGAATTGGCTAGCGGGGTGGCCTACGAGCAGTACTTC.

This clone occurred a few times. Here the CDR3 DNA reads TGTGCCAGCAGCTTAACTCGGACAGAGAACACCGGGGAGCTGTTTTTT. It codes for CASSLTRTENTGELFF. The chain employs TRBV7-3 and TRBJ2-2, with D perhaps TRBD1 (6 bases). The CDR3 has 16 amino acids. The germline V and J ends were trimmed by 0 bases and 1 base, with 9 bases remaining between them. Germline-derived CDR1 and CDR2 are SGHTA and FQGTGA.

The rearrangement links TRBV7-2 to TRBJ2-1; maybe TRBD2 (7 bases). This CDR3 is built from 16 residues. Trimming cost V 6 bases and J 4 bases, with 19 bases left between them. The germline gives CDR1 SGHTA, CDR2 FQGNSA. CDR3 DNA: TGTGCCAGCAGACAGAATCTCGGGGGGCATTACAATGAGCAGTTCTTC. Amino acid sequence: CASRQNLGGHYNEQFF.

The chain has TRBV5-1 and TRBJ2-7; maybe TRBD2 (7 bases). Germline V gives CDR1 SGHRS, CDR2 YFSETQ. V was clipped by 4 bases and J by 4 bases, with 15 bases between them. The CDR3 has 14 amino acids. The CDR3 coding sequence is TGCGCCAGCAGCCCGGCGGGGGCGGGGTACGAGCAGTACTTC. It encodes CASSPAGAGYEQYF. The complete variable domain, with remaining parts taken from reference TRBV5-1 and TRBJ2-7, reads KAGVTQTPRYLIKTRGQQVTLSCSPISGHRSVSWYQQTPGQGLQFLFEYFSETQRNKGNFPGRFSGRQFSNSRSEMNVSTLELGDSALYLCASSPAGAGYEQYFGPGTRLTVT.

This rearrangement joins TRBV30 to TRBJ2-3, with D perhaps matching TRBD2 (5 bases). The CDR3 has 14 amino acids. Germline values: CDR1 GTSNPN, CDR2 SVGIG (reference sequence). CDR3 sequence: CAPPAGISTDTQYF. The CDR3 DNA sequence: TGTGCTCCTCCGGCGGGTATCAGCACAGATACGCAGTATTTT.